Listed below are T cell receptor beta chains from one sample, sequenced in a study of blood T cell repertoires in COVID-19. Repertoires were generated with immunoSEQ multiplex PCR, while TCRdb's copy carries only in-frame clones and drops some. The sample contains about 140,000 clones, 88% of which appear only once. The material sequenced was peripheral blood. These TCRs come from a man in his 70s with acute or convalescent COVID-19. Each CDR3 is given with its conserved first and last residue. The D gene is left open where the match is weak.

J gene: TRBJ2-2; V gene: TRBV3-1/TRBV3-2; CDR3 length: 20; D gene: TRBD2; CDR3 DNA: TGTGCCAGCAGCCCCCCTAGCAAAGTTCTAGCGGGGGGGCCTACCGGGGAGCTGTTTTTT; CDR3 protein: CASSPPSKVLAGGPTGELFF
J gene: TRBJ1-1; V gene: TRBV28; CDR3 length: 16; D gene: TRBD1; CDR3 DNA: TGTGCCAGCAGCCATAGGACAGGACATATGAACACTGAAGCTTTCTTT; CDR3 protein: CASSHRTGHMNTEAFF
J gene: TRBJ2-7; V gene: TRBV28; CDR3 length: 15; D gene: .; CDR3 DNA: TGTGCCAGCAGCCTCCGGACATCGGGCTCCTACGAGCAGTACTTC; CDR3 protein: CASSLRTSGSYEQYF
J gene: TRBJ2-2; V gene: TRBV5-1; CDR3 length: 16; D gene: TRBD2; CDR3 DNA: TGCGCCAGCAGCCAAGGAGCGGGGGGGAACACCGGGGAGCTGTTTTTT; CDR3 protein: CASSQGAGGNTGELFF
J gene: TRBJ1-2; V gene: TRBV7-8; CDR3 length: 15; D gene: TRBD1; CDR3 DNA: TGTGCCAGCAGCTTAGAGGTCAGGGGGTCGGATGGCTACACCTTC; CDR3 protein: CASSLEVRGSDGYTF
J gene: TRBJ1-5; V gene: TRBV19; CDR3 length: 16; D gene: .; CDR3 DNA: TGTGCCAGTAGTATTGTCCCCGACACTCGCAATCAGCCCCAGCATTTT; CDR3 protein: CASSIVPDTRNQPQHF
J gene: TRBJ2-5; V gene: TRBV7-9; CDR3 length: 16; D gene: TRBD1; CDR3 DNA: TGTGCCAGCAGCCCCGGGACAGGAGGACCTCAAGAGACCCAGTACTTC; CDR3 protein: CASSPGTGGPQETQYF
J gene: TRBJ1-1; V gene: TRBV14; CDR3 length: 18; D gene: TRBD1; CDR3 DNA: TGTGCCAGCAGCCGATACCCCCCGGGACAGGGGGCGAGAACTGAAGCTTTCTTT; CDR3 protein: CASSRYPPGQGARTEAFF
J gene: TRBJ2-2; V gene: TRBV4-2; CDR3 length: 18; D gene: TRBD2; CDR3 DNA: TGTGCCAGCAGCCAAGAGGTCGAGCGGGGGGGCCGTGACGGGGAGCTGTTTTTT; CDR3 protein: CASSQEVERGGRDGELFF
J gene: TRBJ2-3; V gene: TRBV30; CDR3 length: 18; D gene: TRBD2; CDR3 DNA: TGTGCCTGGAGTCCGTTACGTAGCGGGAGGGGAGAAACAGATACGCAGTATTTT; CDR3 protein: CAWSPLRSGRGETDTQYF